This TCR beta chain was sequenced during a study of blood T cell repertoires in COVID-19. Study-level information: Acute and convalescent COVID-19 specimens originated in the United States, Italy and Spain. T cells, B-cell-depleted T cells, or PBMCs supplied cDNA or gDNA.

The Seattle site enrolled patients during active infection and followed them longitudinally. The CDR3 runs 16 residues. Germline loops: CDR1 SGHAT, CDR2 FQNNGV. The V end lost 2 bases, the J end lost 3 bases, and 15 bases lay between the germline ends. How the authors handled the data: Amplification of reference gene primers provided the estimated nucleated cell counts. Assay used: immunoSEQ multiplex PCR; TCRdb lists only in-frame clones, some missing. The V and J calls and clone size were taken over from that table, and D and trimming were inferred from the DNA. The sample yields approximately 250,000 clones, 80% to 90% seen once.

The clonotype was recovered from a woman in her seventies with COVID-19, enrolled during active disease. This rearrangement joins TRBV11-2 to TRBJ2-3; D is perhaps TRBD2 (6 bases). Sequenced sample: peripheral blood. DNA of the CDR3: TGTGCCAGCAGCTTAATTTTTGGGGCGGGGACAGATACGCAGTATTTT. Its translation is CASSLIFGAGTDTQYF.